This entry lists 29 T cell receptor beta chains sequenced from one sample in a study of T cell clones after liver transplantation. Repertoires were generated with immunoSEQ multiplex PCR, while TCRdb's copy carries only in-frame clones and drops some. This sample has over 100,000 clones; about 81% occur once, and the top ten carry 0.99%. Material: CD4+ T cells from blood, obtained before liver transplant. The source of these receptors is a human donor who received a liver transplant.

CDR3 nucleotide sequence: TGTGCCAGCAGCGCCCGACAGGGATCCTACAATGAGCAGTTCTTC. Translated, it gives CASSARQGSYNEQFF. The genes are TRBV9 and TRBJ2-1; 7 bases align to TRBD1. The length of the CDR3 is 15 residues. V dropped 3 bases and J dropped 1; count of bases not matched to a gene: 4. The germline V gene has CDR1 SGDLS and CDR2 YYNGEE.

V gene TRBV5-1 combines with J gene TRBJ1-2, with D unclear. From germline, CDR1 is SGHRS and CDR2 YFSETQ. V was trimmed by 2 bases and J by 7 bases, leaving 27 bases between them. This CDR3 is 18 amino acids long. CDR3 amino acids: CASSFRAGQSNPGGGYTF. The CDR3 bases are TGCGCCAGCAGCTTCCGGGCTGGGCAGTCGAACCCGGGAGGTGGCTACACCTTC.

The chain carries TRBV4-1 and TRBJ1-3; D not resolved. This CDR3 is 16 amino acids long. Germline V gene data show CDR1 as MGHRA and CDR2 as YSYEKL. The germline V and J ends were trimmed by 0 bases and 2 bases, with 11 bases remaining between them. CDR3: CASSQDYPRTGNTIYF. The DNA for the CDR3 is TGCGCCAGCAGCCAAGATTATCCGAGAACTGGAAACACCATATATTTT.

The gene calls are TRBV6-4 and TRBJ1-1, with 7 bases fitting TRBD1. Germline assignment: CDR1 MRHNA and CDR2 SNTAGT. V trimming: 4 bases; J trimming: 4 bases; junction bases outside the gene matches: 6. This CDR3 contains 14 residues. The DNA for the CDR3 is TGTGCCAGCAGTGTAGGAGCAGGGGGCACTGAAGCTTTCTTT. Its protein product is CASSVGAGGTEAFF.

This chain connects TRBV9 to TRBJ2-7; 7 nucleotides line up with TRBD2. The ends lost 3 bases at V and 2 bases at J; junction bases unmatched: 5. Per the germline V gene, CDR1 is SGDLS and CDR2 is YYNGEE. The CDR3 length is 14 residues. CDR3 nucleotide sequence: TGTGCCAGCAGCGCCTTAGCGGGTACCTACGAGCAGTACTTC. It is translated as CASSALAGTYEQYF.

The chain combines TRBV6-6 with TRBJ1-3, with no clear D. Germline lookup yields CDR1 MNHNY and CDR2 SVGAGI (reference sequence). The CDR3 spans 15 residues. V shed 0 bases and J shed 9 bases, with 15 bases lying between them. The CDR3 protein is CASSYSNRPGGTIYF. The CDR3 DNA reads TGTGCCAGCAGTTACTCGAATAGGCCTGGTGGCACCATATATTTT.

V usage is TRBV7-3 and J usage is TRBJ2-3; D call uncertain. There are 13 residues in the CDR3. V lost 2 bases to trimming and J lost 3 bases, with 6 bases between them. CDR1 is SGHTA and CDR2 is FQGTGA in the germline V gene. The CDR3 region has the DNA TGTGCCAGCAGCTTACTCGGGACAGATACGCAGTATTTT. It encodes CASSLLGTDTQYF.

This chain joins TRBV6-4 and TRBJ1-4; possible D gene TRBD1, 5 bases. Germline CDR1 MRHNA, CDR2 SNTAGT. V was pared by 9 bases and J by 7 bases, with 21 bases between. This CDR3 is 15 amino acids long. CDR3 in amino acids: CASGGGSSPGEKLFF. The CDR3 bases are TGTGCCAGTGGGGGAGGGTCCAGTCCCGGTGAAAAACTGTTTTTT.

The chain employs TRBV5-1 and TRBJ2-5; a weak D match, TRBD2 (5 bases). Germline CDR1 is SGHRS and CDR2 is YFSETQ. Trimming left V 2 bases short and J 7 bases short, with 18 bases between. The CDR3 extends over 15 amino acids. CDR3 sequence (DNA): TGCGCCAGCAGCTTCGACCTTACGGGGAGCAGGACCCAGTACTTC. Translating gives CASSFDLTGSRTQYF.

The chain is built from TRBV9 and TRBJ2-3; TRBD2 might be the D (5 bases). Trimming pared 6 bases from V and 2 bases from J, leaving 10 bases between. Germline assignment: CDR1 SGDLS and CDR2 YYNGEE. This CDR3 has 13 residues. The CDR3 DNA is TGTGCCAGCAACCGGGATCCCACAGATACGCAGTATTTT. This encodes CASNRDPTDTQYF.

Within the sample, this clone is medium-sized. This chain links TRBV6-5 with TRBJ1-1, with D maybe TRBD1 (5 bases). Germline V gene lookup returns CDR1 MNHEY and CDR2 SVGAGI. Trimming pared 4 bases from V and 3 bases from J, leaving 15 bases between. The CDR3 length is 15 residues. Here the CDR3 reads CASSSRRGADTEAFF. CDR3 nucleotide sequence: TGTGCCAGCAGTTCCCGTAGGGGCGCGGACACTGAAGCTTTCTTT.

The chain is built from TRBV2 and TRBJ1-1; D might be TRBD1 (6 bases). V shed 6 bases and J shed 4 bases, with 15 bases lying between them. The V gene's germline CDR1 is SNHLY and CDR2 FYNNEI. CDR3 length: 14 amino acids. The CDR3 protein is CASRAQGFRTEAFF. In nucleotides, the CDR3 is TGTGCCAGCAGGGCACAGGGATTTCGCACTGAAGCTTTCTTT.

This rearrangement joins TRBV7-3 to TRBJ2-1, with 9 bases aligning to TRBD1. The J segment lost 7 bases and the V segment lost 4 bases, leaving 11 bases of the junction unmatched. This CDR3 has 16 residues. CDR1 SGHTA and CDR2 FQGTGA come from the germline V gene. The CDR3 here is CASSSDRDRAGNEQFF. CDR3 sequence (DNA): TGTGCCAGCAGCTCTGACCGGGACAGGGCTGGAAATGAGCAGTTCTTC.

This clone was counted only a few times. Here the CDR3 reads CASRLDGSNQPQHF. Written as DNA, the CDR3 is TGTGCCAGCAGACTGGACGGAAGCAATCAGCCCCAGCATTTT. The chain has TRBV2 and TRBJ1-5; D is unresolved. Germline-derived CDR1 and CDR2 are SNHLY and FYNNEI. Trimming pared 6 bases from V and 1 base from J, leaving 10 bases between. The CDR3 covers 14 residues.

The chain joins TRBV2 to TRBJ1-5, with TRBD1 as a possible D gene (5 bases). The CDR3 is 13 residues long. Germline CDR1 SNHLY, CDR2 FYNNEI. V was pared by 6 bases and J by 6 bases, with 12 bases between. DNA for the CDR3: TGTGCCAGCAGACGGGGGGAAGGTCAGCCCCAGCATTTT. It specifies CASRRGEGQPQHF.

The V call is TRBV7-7, the J call TRBJ2-1, with D maybe TRBD1 (5 bases). CDR3 length equals 15 residues. V was cut by 5 bases and J by 6 bases, with 17 bases left in between. Germline V lookup: CDR1 SSHAT, CDR2 FNYEAQ (reference sequence). CDR3 DNA sequence: TGTGCCAGCAGCCGAGTTACAGGAACGGTCAATGAGCAGTTCTTC. It encodes CASSRVTGTVNEQFF.

The CDR3 protein is CASSIGGEGAREKLFF. CDR3 DNA sequence: TGTGCCAGTAGTATAGGCGGGGAGGGGGCGCGAGAAAAACTGTTTTTT. This sequence joins TRBV19 and TRBJ1-4, with 7 positions matching TRBD1. V dropped 1 base and J dropped 8; count of bases not matched to a gene: 10. The CDR3 runs 16 residues. Germline CDR1 reads LNHDA; CDR2 reads SQIVND (reference sequence). The full variable domain, with the rest looked up from reference TRBV19 and TRBJ1-4, is DGGITQSPKYLFRKEGQNVTLSCEQNLNHDAMYWYRQDPGQGLRLIYYSQIVNDFQKGDIAEGYSVSREKKESFPLTVTSAQKNPTAFYLCASSIGGEGAREKLFFGSGTQLSVL.

The J gene is TRBJ2-3, the V gene TRBV7-9, with TRBD1 as a possible D gene (6 bases). V shed 0 bases and J shed 3 bases, with 7 bases lying between them. This CDR3 spans 14 amino acids. The germline gives CDR1 SEHNR, CDR2 FQNEAQ (reference sequence). CDR3 protein: CASSLATGTDTQYF. The DNA for the CDR3 is TGTGCCAGCAGCTTAGCTACAGGGACAGATACGCAGTATTTT.

The V and J genes are TRBV5-8 and TRBJ1-6; a weak D match, TRBD1 (6 bases). V shed 6 bases and J shed 7 bases, with 14 bases lying between them. CDR3 length: 14 amino acids. Germline assignment: CDR1 SGHTS and CDR2 YDEGEE. The CDR3 coding sequence is TGTGCCAGCACCCCGGGGGCTCGAAATTCACCCCTCCACTTT. Amino acid sequence: CASTPGARNSPLHF. The full variable domain, its missing parts supplied by reference TRBV5-8 and TRBJ1-6, is EAGVTQSPTHLIKTRGQQATLRCSPISGHTSVYWYQQALGLGLQFLLWYDEGEERNRGNFPPRFSGRQFPNYSSELNVNALELEDSALYLCASTPGARNSPLHFGNGTRLTVT.

J is TRBJ2-3 and V is TRBV28, with TRBD1 matching over 8 bases. V dropped 6 bases and J dropped 0; count of bases not matched to a gene: 2. The germline CDR1 and CDR2 sequences are MDHEN and SYDVKM. The CDR3 is made up of 14 amino acids. CDR3 nucleotides: TGTGCCAGCAGAAGGGACAGGAGCACAGATACGCAGTATTTT. Its translation is CASRRDRSTDTQYF.

The chain employs TRBV7-2 and TRBJ1-4; a weak D match, TRBD1 (5 bases). CDR3 length equals 16 residues. Germline loops: CDR1 SGHTA, CDR2 FQGNSA. The V and J ends lost 5 bases and 5 bases respectively, with 18 bases between them. CDR3 residues: CASSRGVAGKNEKLFF. DNA for the CDR3: TGTGCCAGCAGCCGGGGGGTGGCAGGGAAAAATGAAAAACTGTTTTTT.

The V call is TRBV5-4, the J call TRBJ2-2; 8 nucleotides align to TRBD2. Per the germline V gene, CDR1 is SGHNT and CDR2 is YYREEE (reference sequence). This CDR3 region has 16 residues. V trimming: 1 base; J trimming: 4 bases; junction bases outside the gene matches: 6. The CDR3 DNA sequence: TGTGCCAGCAGCTTGCAAGCGGGGGTATCCACCGGGGAGCTGTTTTTT. Amino acids: CASSLQAGVSTGELFF.

The J gene is TRBJ2-5, the V gene TRBV7-9, with a weak D call TRBD2 (6 bases). V dropped 1 base and J dropped 5 bases, with 11 bases sitting between them. The V gene's germline CDR1 is SEHNR and CDR2 FQNEAQ (reference sequence). The CDR3 spans 14 residues. The CDR3 here is CASSLEEGRETQYF. The CDR3 DNA follows: TGTGCCAGCAGCTTAGAGGAGGGGCGCGAGACCCAGTACTTC.

The J gene is TRBJ1-6, the V gene TRBV4-2; D is unclear. Germline CDR1 and CDR2: LGHNA and YNFKEQ. The CDR3 totals 16 residues. Trimming cost V 2 bases and J 1 base, with 9 bases left between them. Here the CDR3 reads CASSQPGNSYNSPLHF. CDR3 in DNA: TGTGCCAGCAGCCAACCGGGGAATTCCTATAATTCACCCCTCCACTTT.

The chain has TRBV18 and TRBJ2-3; 13 nucleotides match TRBD2. The CDR3 sequence is 22 residues long. Germline-derived CDR1 and CDR2 are KGHSH and LQKENI. J gave up 0 bases and V 3 bases, and 18 bases lay outside the gene matches. CDR3 residues: CASSPLPTSGRYETTSTDTQYF. DNA of the CDR3: TGTGCCAGCTCACCGCTGCCGACTAGCGGGAGGTATGAGACTACTAGCACAGATACGCAGTATTTT.

The chain couples TRBV27 to TRBJ2-3; 8 nucleotides agree with TRBD2. The V and J ends lost 3 bases and 0 bases, in that order; junction bases with no gene match: 8. This CDR3 spans 17 amino acids. Germline-derived CDR1 and CDR2 are MNHEY and SMNVEV (reference sequence). CDR3 in DNA: TGTGCCAGCAGTTTTTCGAGCGGGGGCCTAAGCACAGATACGCAGTATTTT. Translating it yields CASSFSSGGLSTDTQYF.

This sequence joins TRBV7-8 and TRBJ2-5; 10 positions match TRBD2. CDR3 length equals 14 residues. The germline gives CDR1 SGHVS, CDR2 FQNEAQ. V shed 5 bases, J shed 2 bases, and the junction held 2 bases outside the gene matches. The CDR3 DNA reads as TGTGCCAGCAGCCAGCGGGAGGGGCAAGAGACCCAGTACTTC. Protein sequence: CASSQREGQETQYF.

The CDR3 protein is CASGDRGPNYEQYF. CDR3 DNA sequence: TGTGCCAGCGGGGACAGGGGCCCAAATTACGAGCAGTACTTC. The rearrangement uses TRBV6-6 and TRBJ2-7, with 10 nucleotides matching TRBD1. Looked up from germline, CDR1 is MNHNY and CDR2 is SVGAGI (reference sequence). The CDR3 is 14 amino acids. V gave up 8 bases and J gave up 4 bases; unmatched junction bases: 8.

J is TRBJ1-2 and V is TRBV29-1; D unclear. V gave up 4 bases and J gave up 6 bases, with 12 bases separating them. This CDR3 has 12 amino acids. The germline V gene encodes CDR1 SQVTM and CDR2 ANQGSEA. Here the CDR3 reads CSVGAGMDGYTF. For the CDR3, the DNA is TGCAGCGTTGGGGCGGGGATGGATGGCTACACCTTC.